One sample yielded the 28 T cell receptor beta chains listed below, sequenced in a study of CD8 T cells in Susac syndrome (dated by TCRdb to about 2019). To prepare the library, the immunoSEQ multiplex PCR assay was applied. RNA was extracted with the RNeasy kit and about 0.45 to 1 ug was reverse transcribed using random hexamers. TCRdb reprocessing: public reads trimmed at Q25 with fastp, clones called with MiXCR, in-frame beta chains kept. Each entry is one CDR3 protein sequence, shown with its most common DNA and genes. Counted in this sample were over 130,000 distinct CDR3 sequences; 85% to 95% of them appeared once. 0.14% of the sample lies in the top ten. Sequenced sample: CD4+ T cells from PBMCs. All receptors come from a human donor with Susac syndrome.

The V and J genes are TRBV10-3 and TRBJ1-2, with no clear D. The V gene lost 2 bases and the J gene lost 0 bases, with 1 base spanning the gap. The CDR3 covers 12 residues. Germline CDR1 ENHRY, CDR2 SYGVKD. The CDR3 sequence: CAISEANYGYTF. For the CDR3, the DNA is TGTGCCATCAGTGAGGCTAACTATGGCTACACCTTC.

This chain links TRBV6-2 or TRBV6-3 with TRBJ2-7; unclear D gene. With 2 bases removed from V and 0 bases from J, the gap between germline ends came to 11 bases. This CDR3 region has 15 residues. CDR1 is MNHEY, CDR2 SVGEGT, per germline. CDR3 nucleotides: TGTGCCAGCAGTTACCCTGACGGTAGCTCCTACGAGCAGTACTTC. Translated: CASSYPDGSSYEQYF.

V and J are TRBV20-1 and TRBJ1-1; D perhaps matches TRBD1 (6 bases). The ends were cut back, 5 bases at V and 4 bases at J, with 11 bases in the middle. CDR1 and CDR2 (germline): DFQATT, SNEGSKA (reference sequence). The CDR3 has 12 residues. The CDR3, as DNA: TGCAGTGCTCCGATGGGGGCCACTGAAGCTTTCTTT. The encoded protein is CSAPMGATEAFF.

The CDR3 DNA is TGTGCCAGCTCCCAAACCGACGGCAAGAACACTGAAGCTTTCTTT. Protein sequence: CASSQTDGKNTEAFF. V and J are TRBV18 and TRBJ1-1; D call uncertain. The V and J ends lost 6 bases and 1 base respectively, with 15 bases between them. There are 15 residues in the CDR3. Germline values: CDR1 KGHSH, CDR2 LQKENI.

The J gene is TRBJ1-2, the V gene TRBV29-1; D gene ambiguous. Germline CDR1 is SQVTM and CDR2 is ANQGSEA. This CDR3 spans 15 amino acids. Deletions cut 2 bases from V and 4 bases from J, with 17 bases between. The CDR3 region has the DNA TGCAGCGTTGAAAAACCGGGGAGAGAGGGCTATGGCTACACCTTC. Protein product: CSVEKPGREGYGYTF.

The chain links TRBV7-2 to TRBJ2-4; D is unresolved. Germline CDR1 SGHTA, CDR2 FQGNSA. CDR3 length: 15 residues. Trimming removed 5 bases from V and 9 bases from J, with 20 bases in between. The CDR3 DNA reads as TGTGCCAGCAGCACGCTCAGCTCGGGCGGCACCATTCAGTACTTC. It is translated as CASSTLSSGGTIQYF.

This sequence joins TRBV5-4 and TRBJ2-1; 12 bases map to TRBD2. CDR3 length: 16 residues. The V segment lost 0 bases and the J segment 7 bases; nucleotides outside the gene matches: 5. Germline CDR1 and CDR2: SGHNT and YYREEE (reference sequence). CDR3 protein: CASSLGGLAGSNEQFF. DNA of the CDR3: TGTGCCAGCAGCTTGGGTGGACTAGCGGGGAGTAATGAGCAGTTCTTC.

For the CDR3, the DNA is TGTGCCTGGAATCAGGGCCTACGGTATGGCTACACCTTC. It specifies CAWNQGLRYGYTF. V gene TRBV30 combines with J gene TRBJ1-2; weak D call: TRBD1 (5 bases). Trimming removed 4 bases at V and 5 bases at J, with 14 bases between. This CDR3 spans 13 amino acids. Germline CDR1 and CDR2: GTSNPN and SVGIG (reference sequence).

The V gene is TRBV19, the J gene TRBJ2-7; the match to TRBD1 covers 7 bases. The V segment lost 6 bases and the J segment 5 bases; nucleotides outside the gene matches: 10. The length of the CDR3 is 14 residues. In germline, CDR1 is LNHDA, CDR2 SQIVND (reference sequence). CDR3 in amino acids: CASRPTGVSDEQYF. For the CDR3, the DNA is TGTGCCAGTAGACCAACAGGGGTTAGCGACGAGCAGTACTTC.

The chain employs TRBV28 and TRBJ2-7; D gene unclear. Per germline, CDR1 MDHEN and CDR2 SYDVKM. CDR3 length: 14 amino acids. Trimming stripped 3 bases from V and 2 bases from J, with 11 bases between. The CDR3 here is CASSFRVFPYEQYF. Here the CDR3 DNA reads TGTGCCAGCAGTTTTCGGGTATTCCCCTACGAGCAGTACTTC. Combining the CDR3 with reference TRBV28 and TRBJ2-7 gives the whole variable domain DVKVTQSSRYLVKRTGEKVFLECVQDMDHENMFWYRQDPGLGLRLIYFSYDVKMKEKGDIPEGYSVSREKKERFSLILESASTNQTSMYLCASSFRVFPYEQYFGPGTRLTVT.

The chain couples TRBV29-1 to TRBJ1-1; 9 bases match TRBD1. V shed 0 bases, J shed 8 bases, and the junction held 10 bases outside the gene matches. CDR3 length: 15 amino acids. CDR1 SQVTM and CDR2 ANQGSEA come from the germline V gene. The DNA for the CDR3 is TGCAGCGTTGAAGACCGGACAGGGGTGGGCGACGAAGCTTTCTTT. Translated: CSVEDRTGVGDEAFF.

The J gene is TRBJ1-6, the V gene TRBV12-3 or TRBV12-4; D gene uncertain. V was cut by 5 bases and J by 7 bases, with 15 bases left in between. The CDR3 extends over 15 amino acids. The CDR3 nucleotides are TGTGCCAGCAGTCAAGCCCGGGCCTGGAATTCACCCCTCCACTTT. Amino acid sequence: CASSQARAWNSPLHF.

The gene calls are TRBV5-1 and TRBJ2-7, with no clear D. The ends were cut back, 4 bases at V and 3 bases at J, with 11 bases in the middle. This CDR3 comprises 13 residues. Germline V gene data show CDR1 as SGHRS and CDR2 as YFSETQ. The CDR3 loop is CASSIARNYEQYF. The CDR3 DNA reads as TGCGCCAGCAGCATCGCGCGTAACTACGAGCAGTACTTC.

The V call is TRBV4-3, the J call TRBJ2-7; D possibly matches TRBD1 or TRBD2 (5 bases each). Germline values: CDR1 LGHNA, CDR2 YSLEER. This CDR3 contains 14 residues. V lost 1 base and J 6 bases, leaving 13 bases between the germline ends. The CDR3 region has the DNA TGCGCCAGCAGCCAAGGGGGGTATTTCGGCGAGCAGTACTTC. It codes for CASSQGGYFGEQYF.

The chain recombines TRBV29-1 with TRBJ2-7; 8 bases map to TRBD2. Trimming at V came to 1 base and at J to 3 bases, leaving 5 bases not matched to a gene. The germline V gene encodes CDR1 SQVTM and CDR2 ANQGSEA. The CDR3 length is 14 residues. The CDR3 protein is CSVEGAGGIYEQYF. The CDR3 bases are TGCAGCGTTGAAGGGGCGGGAGGAATCTACGAGCAGTACTTC.

This chain connects TRBV20-1 to TRBJ1-2; perhaps TRBD1 as D (5 bases). The CDR3 runs 12 residues. V lost 3 bases and J 4 bases, leaving 9 bases between the germline ends. In germline, CDR1 is DFQATT, CDR2 SNEGSKA (reference sequence). Written as DNA, the CDR3 is TGCAGTGCTAGTCCGGGGGGCTATGGCTACACCTTC. Translation gives CSASPGGYGYTF.

This clonotype was seen just once. The V gene is TRBV20-1, the J gene TRBJ2-7; 10 bases match TRBD2. Losses at the gene ends were 2 bases for V and 10 bases for J; bases not matched to a gene: 8. The V gene's germline CDR1 is DFQATT and CDR2 SNEGSKA (reference sequence). CDR3 length: 13 amino acids. Here the CDR3 DNA reads TGCAGTGCTAGACCCGCTAGCGGGGGAGTTCAGTACTTC. It codes for CSARPASGGVQYF.

The rearrangement links TRBV24-1 to TRBJ1-1, with a tentative D call TRBD1 (5 bases). This CDR3 region has 14 residues. Germline-derived CDR1 and CDR2 are KGHDR and SFDVKD. Trimming removed 5 bases from V and 3 bases from J, with 12 bases in between. The CDR3 coding sequence is TGTGCCACCAGTGCCGCAGGGAGAGACACTGAAGCTTTCTTT. It encodes CATSAAGRDTEAFF.

The chain joins TRBV5-1 to TRBJ2-1; 10 bases are shared with TRBD2. CDR1 and CDR2 (germline): SGHRS, YFSETQ. There are 15 residues in the CDR3. Trimming took 0 bases from V and 5 from J; bases not matched to a gene: 2. In DNA, the CDR3 is TGCGCCAGCAGCTTGGAAGCGGGAGGGCACAATGAGCAGTTCTTC. As protein: CASSLEAGGHNEQFF.

The chain is built from TRBV20-1 and TRBJ1-3, with 11 positions matching TRBD1. The V and J ends lost 5 bases and 3 bases, in that order; junction bases with no gene match: 3. The CDR3 runs to 14 residues. Germline CDR1 and CDR2: DFQATT and SNEGSKA (reference sequence). CDR3 in DNA: TGCAGTGCTGGACAGGGGGCGCTTGGAAACACCATATATTTT. As protein: CSAGQGALGNTIYF.

The J gene is TRBJ2-1, the V gene TRBV30, with TRBD2 matching over 14 bases. Germline-derived CDR1 and CDR2 are GTSNPN and SVGIG (reference sequence). Unmatched junction bases numbered 7, after V lost 3 bases and J lost 9 bases. This CDR3 has 15 residues. CDR3 in amino acids: CAWSPGLAGVGEQFF. CDR3 bases: TGTGCCTGGAGCCCGGGACTAGCGGGAGTTGGTGAGCAGTTCTTC.

The chain uses TRBV18 and TRBJ2-3, with D perhaps TRBD1 or TRBD2 (5 bases each). Trimming pared 4 bases from V and 0 bases from J, leaving 11 bases between. This CDR3 region has 15 residues. Germline V CDR1 and CDR2: KGHSH, LQKENI. The DNA for the CDR3 is TGTGCCAGCTCACAACTAGGGGAAAGCACAGATACGCAGTATTTT. Amino acids: CASSQLGESTDTQYF. The variable domain in full, with the rest retrieved from reference TRBV18 and TRBJ2-3, is NAGVMQNPRHLVRRRGQEARLRCSPMKGHSHVYWYRQLPEEGLKFMVYLQKENIIDESGMPKERFSAEFPKEGPSILRIQQVVRGDSAAYFCASSQLGESTDTQYFGPGTRLTVL.

The V call is TRBV20-1, the J call TRBJ1-5, with 7 nucleotides matching TRBD1. The germline gives CDR1 DFQATT, CDR2 SNEGSKA (reference sequence). This CDR3 contains 14 residues. V lost 5 bases, J lost 4 bases, and 8 bases stayed unmatched. In DNA, the CDR3 is TGCAGTGCTGGAAGACAGGGTGGGAATCAGCCCCAGCATTTT. Amino acids: CSAGRQGGNQPQHF.

This chain uses TRBV5-6 with TRBJ1-6, with D possibly being TRBD1 (6 bases). Germline V gene lookup returns CDR1 SGHDT and CDR2 YYEEEE. The CDR3 sequence is 14 residues long. V gave up 4 bases and J gave up 6 bases, with 11 bases separating them. For the CDR3, the DNA is TGTGCCAGCAGCACAGGGACACTTAATTCACCCCTCCACTTT. Translation gives CASSTGTLNSPLHF.

The chain recombines TRBV29-1 with TRBJ1-2; D gene unclear. Trimming removed 4 bases at V and 4 bases at J, with 13 bases between. Germline loops: CDR1 SQVTM, CDR2 ANQGSEA. This CDR3 region has 13 residues. CDR3 DNA sequence: TGCAGCGTTGGGCTACGGTTTGCCTATGGCTACACCTTC. This translates into CSVGLRFAYGYTF.

This clonotype appeared once. This chain connects TRBV12-3 or TRBV12-4 to TRBJ1-1; D ambiguous. The CDR3 sequence is 14 residues long. Trimming left V 3 bases short and J 2 bases short, with 10 bases between. The CDR3 DNA is TGTGCCAGCAGTTTGAGAGGGATCAACACTGAAGCTTTCTTT. Its protein is CASSLRGINTEAFF.

The genes are TRBV20-1 and TRBJ2-1; D could derive from TRBD1 or TRBD2 (5 bases each). The germline V gene encodes CDR1 DFQATT and CDR2 SNEGSKA (reference sequence). The CDR3 has 15 amino acids. V was cut by 0 bases and J by 2 bases, with 11 bases left in between. CDR3 DNA: TGCAGTGCTAGAGACCCAACGGGACCCTACAATGAGCAGTTCTTC. This sequence encodes CSARDPTGPYNEQFF.

J is TRBJ1-1 and V is TRBV13; TRBD1 aligns across 12 bases. The CDR3 sequence is 17 residues long. The ends lost 6 bases at V and 4 bases at J; junction bases unmatched: 12. The V gene's germline CDR1 is PRHDT and CDR2 FYEKMQ (reference sequence). The CDR3 region is CASSFLPGQGAGTEAFF. The CDR3 DNA reads TGTGCCAGCAGTTTTCTACCGGGACAGGGGGCTGGCACTGAAGCTTTCTTT.